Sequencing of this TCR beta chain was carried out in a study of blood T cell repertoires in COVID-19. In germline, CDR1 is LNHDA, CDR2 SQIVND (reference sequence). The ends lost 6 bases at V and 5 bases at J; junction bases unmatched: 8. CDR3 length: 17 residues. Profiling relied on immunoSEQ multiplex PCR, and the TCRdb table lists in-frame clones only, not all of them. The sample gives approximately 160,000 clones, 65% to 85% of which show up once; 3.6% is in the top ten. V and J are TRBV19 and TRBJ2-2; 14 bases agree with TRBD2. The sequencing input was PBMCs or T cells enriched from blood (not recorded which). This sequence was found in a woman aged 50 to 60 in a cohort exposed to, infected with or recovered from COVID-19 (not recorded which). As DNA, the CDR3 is TGTGCCAGTAGCCCGGGACTAGCGGGGGTAGGGACCGGGGAGCTGTTTTTT. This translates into CASSPGLAGVGTGELFF.